These 24 T cell receptor beta chains originate from one sample sequenced in a study of T cells in Graves' hyperthyroidism and ophthalmopathy. Amplification yielded TCR beta CDR3 regions, with RNA transcripts as the source. The HTBI primer set served for first-round RT-PCR of the TCR CDR3. TCRdb reanalysed the multiplex PCR reads using MiXCR and keeps one entry per CDR3 protein. This sample has some 510,000 distinct CDR3 sequences, with around 45% found just once. The sequenced sample consisted of peripheral blood or thyroid tissue (not recorded which). These receptors were collected from a woman aged 18-30 years with Graves' hyperthyroidism.

As regards this clonotype: Its ends do not fully match the called genes, so a read error is possible. The chain has TRBV12-3 or TRBV12-4 and TRBJ1-5; weak D call: TRBD1 (6 bases). This CDR3 contains 14 residues. DNA of the CDR3: TGTGCCAGCAGTTTACGGGGGGGCAATCAGCCCCAGCCTTTT. As protein: CASSLRGGNQPQPF.

The rearrangement links TRBV29-1 to TRBJ1-1; D is perhaps TRBD1 (6 bases). V shed 5 bases and J shed 4 bases, with 17 bases lying between them. The V gene's germline CDR1 is SQVTM and CDR2 ANQGSEA. CDR3 length: 14 amino acids. CDR3 nucleotide sequence: TGCAGCGTTCCTAGGAACAGGGAAGCCACTGAAGCTTTCTTT. Translating gives CSVPRNREATEAFF.

This clonotype occurred a few times. V and J are TRBV6-5 and TRBJ1-5, with 10 nucleotides matching TRBD1. The CDR3 has 14 residues. V lost 5 bases to trimming and J lost 6 bases; unmatched junction nucleotides: 4. Germline lookup yields CDR1 MNHEY and CDR2 SVGAGI. The CDR3 here is CASSRDRGGQPQHF. The CDR3 bases are TGTGCCAGCAGTCGGGACAGGGGCGGTCAGCCCCAGCATTTT.

There are a few counts of this clonotype. The chain carries TRBV20-1 and TRBJ2-5; possible D gene TRBD2, 7 bases. This CDR3 has 14 residues. Trimming removed 0 bases at V and 5 bases at J, with 13 bases between. CDR1 DFQATT and CDR2 SNEGSKA come from the germline V gene (reference sequence). CDR3 DNA sequence: TGCAGTGCTAGAGATTCAGGGGAGGGCGAGACCCAGTACTTC. It is translated as CSARDSGEGETQYF.

J is TRBJ2-2 and V is TRBV5-1; 7 nucleotides agree with TRBD2. This CDR3 contains 16 residues. The V segment lost 2 bases and the J segment 4 bases; nucleotides outside the gene matches: 8. Germline assignment: CDR1 SGHRS and CDR2 YFSETQ. The CDR3 here is CASSFRLALSTGELFF. CDR3 bases: TGCGCCAGCAGCTTTCGACTAGCATTGAGCACCGGGGAGCTGTTTTTT.

The chain links TRBV4-1 to TRBJ1-6; tentatively, D is TRBD1 (5 bases). V was trimmed by 4 bases and J by 0 bases, leaving 19 bases between them. The CDR3 is made up of 19 amino acids. The V gene's germline CDR1 is MGHRA and CDR2 YSYEKL. CDR3 sequence reads: CASSRRRLQESSYNSPLHF. As DNA, the CDR3 is TGCGCCAGCAGCCGCCGACGGTTACAGGAAAGCTCCTATAATTCACCCCTCCACTTT.

The chain combines TRBV9 with TRBJ1-5, with D perhaps matching TRBD1 (6 bases). The germline gives CDR1 SGDLS, CDR2 YYNGEE. The CDR3 has 15 amino acids. With 6 bases removed from V and 4 bases from J, the gap between germline ends came to 17 bases. The CDR3 region is CASNVGGTRNQPQHF. CDR3 in DNA: TGTGCCAGCAATGTAGGCGGGACAAGGAATCAGCCCCAGCATTTT.

Worth noting for this clonotype: This sequence may be a read error, since a much larger clone differs from it by one base. CDR3 region: CASSLDRGDQPQHF. The CDR3 DNA reads as TGTGCCAGCAGCTTAGACAGGGGGGATCAGCCCCAGCATTTT. V is TRBV2 and J is TRBJ1-5; TRBD1 matches at 9 bases. Trimming removed 6 bases from V and 5 bases from J; junction bases left unmatched: 5. This CDR3 is built from 14 residues. Germline CDR1 reads SNHLY; CDR2 reads FYNNEI.

For this clonotype: A much larger clone differs from this one at a single base, so this may be a read error. The rearrangement links TRBV6-5 to TRBJ2-5, with D possibly being TRBD2 (6 bases). Germline values: CDR1 MNHEY, CDR2 SVGAGI. This CDR3 spans 13 amino acids. CDR3 nucleotide sequence: TGTGCCATCAGTTACTCAGCGGGAGAGACCCAGTACTTC. It yields the protein CAISYSAGETQYF.

The rearrangement uses TRBV2 and TRBJ1-1, with D possibly being TRBD1 (6 bases). The V end was cut by 7 bases, the J end by 5 bases, with 14 bases between. There are 13 residues in the CDR3. The V gene's germline CDR1 is SNHLY and CDR2 FYNNEI. This CDR3 is CASTRDKETEAFF. DNA for the CDR3: TGTGCCAGCACCCGGGACAAGGAGACTGAAGCTTTCTTT.

V gene TRBV2 combines with J gene TRBJ2-5; 10 nucleotides line up with TRBD1. The CDR3 is made up of 13 amino acids. Trimming removed 8 bases from V and 6 bases from J; junction bases left unmatched: 6. Germline V gene data show CDR1 as SNHLY and CDR2 as FYNNEI. In DNA, the CDR3 is TGTGCCAGCGAGGACAGGGGGTTAAAGACCCAGTACTTC. Its translation: CASEDRGLKTQYF.

This clonotype was found many times. The chain combines TRBV7-9 with TRBJ1-1; no clear D. Trimming took 4 bases from V and 5 from J, leaving 14 bases between them. Germline CDR1 is SEHNR and CDR2 is FQNEAQ (reference sequence). The CDR3 has 14 residues. The CDR3 is CASSYLTRDTEAFF. As DNA, the CDR3 is TGTGCCAGCAGCTACTTAACAAGGGATACTGAAGCTTTCTTT.

This clonotype was recorded once. The chain recombines TRBV2 with TRBJ2-7, with D maybe TRBD2 (5 bases). Trimming stripped 6 bases from V and 5 bases from J, with 17 bases between. Germline V gene data show CDR1 as SNHLY and CDR2 as FYNNEI. This CDR3 is built from 14 residues. The CDR3 region has the DNA TGTGCCAGCAGAACTGGCTTCTCCGGGGACGAGCAGTACTTC. Protein product: CASRTGFSGDEQYF.

The chain combines TRBV7-8 with TRBJ1-6; TRBD1 is a possible D gene (5 bases). CDR1 and CDR2 (germline): SGHVS, FQNEAQ. The length of the CDR3 is 17 residues. V was cut by 4 bases and J by 0 bases, with 13 bases left in between. The CDR3 nucleotides read TGTGCCAGCAGCTCGCCACGGACAAACTCCTATAATTCACCCCTCCACTTT. Translation gives CASSSPRTNSYNSPLHF.

The J gene is TRBJ2-7, the V gene TRBV7-2; D unresolved. Trimming shortened V by 5 bases and J by 6 bases, and 14 bases separated the two germline ends. Per the germline V gene, CDR1 is SGHTA and CDR2 is FQGNSA. This CDR3 is built from 13 residues. This CDR3 reads CASSIARLGEQYF. CDR3 nucleotides: TGTGCCAGCAGCATCGCCCGGCTCGGCGAGCAGTACTTC.

The chain joins TRBV2 to TRBJ1-6; D unclear. Trimming took 5 bases from V and 9 from J, leaving 8 bases between them. The CDR3 length is 12 residues. CDR1 SNHLY and CDR2 FYNNEI come from the germline V gene. The CDR3 nucleotides are TGTGCCAGCAGTTGGGGAGTTTCACCCCTCCACTTT. Translation: CASSWGVSPLHF.

V gene TRBV7-2 combines with J gene TRBJ1-2; D is uncertain. V lost 5 bases to trimming and J lost 8 bases, with 12 bases between them. Germline CDR1 SGHTA, CDR2 FQGNSA. The CDR3 extends over 12 amino acids. CDR3 sequence (DNA): TGTGCCAGCAGCAGTGAGTCGAGAGGCTACACCTTC. Amino acids: CASSSESRGYTF.

This chain joins TRBV7-9 and TRBJ1-1, with 7 positions matching TRBD1. V dropped 4 bases and J dropped 3; count of bases not matched to a gene: 8. CDR1 SEHNR and CDR2 FQNEAQ come from the germline V gene (reference sequence). The CDR3 loop spans 15 amino acids. DNA of the CDR3: TGTGCCAGCAGCTCGCGAGACAGGGACTACACTGAAGCTTTCTTT. Its translation: CASSSRDRDYTEAFF.

This clonotype was counted ten times or more. J is TRBJ1-6 and V is TRBV15; no reliable D call. V lost 8 bases to trimming and J lost 7 bases, with 12 bases between them. The CDR3 runs to 13 residues. Per the germline V gene, CDR1 is LNHNV and CDR2 is YYDKDF (reference sequence). CDR3 sequence reads: CATLEGMNSPLHF. Written as DNA, the CDR3 is TGTGCCACCTTAGAGGGCATGAATTCACCCCTCCACTTT.

The chain links TRBV20-1 to TRBJ1-5; D possibly corresponds to TRBD1 (5 bases). This CDR3 has 14 residues. Germline CDR1 and CDR2: DFQATT and SNEGSKA (reference sequence). The ends were cut back, 3 bases at V and 3 bases at J, with 12 bases in the middle. The CDR3 spells CSAREDSPNQPQHF. DNA of the CDR3: TGCAGTGCTAGGGAAGACAGTCCCAATCAGCCCCAGCATTTT.

This clonotype showed up just once. A read error may be the cause here, since a much bigger clone is one base away. The gene calls are TRBV25-1 and TRBJ1-2; 7 bases agree with TRBD1. This CDR3 has 13 amino acids. Germline-derived CDR1 and CDR2 are MGHDK and SYGVNS. CDR3 amino acids: CASSFRQGGGHTF. CDR3 in DNA: TGTGCCAGCAGCTTTCGACAGGGCGGTGGCCACACCTTC.

The V and J genes are TRBV12-3 or TRBV12-4 and TRBJ2-5; D is unclear. V gave up 7 bases and J gave up 4 bases, with 10 bases separating them. The CDR3 contains 12 residues. The CDR3 here is CASTASGETQYF. CDR3 in DNA: TGTGCCAGCACCGCTTCGGGAGAGACCCAGTACTTC.

This clonotype was detected ten times or more. V usage is TRBV2 and J usage is TRBJ1-2; D gene uncertain. V dropped 0 bases and J dropped 8 bases, with 10 bases sitting between them. The CDR3 has 13 residues. CDR1 is SNHLY, CDR2 FYNNEI, per germline. The DNA for the CDR3 is TGTGCCAGCAGTGAAGCGAGGGTTGGCGGCTACACCTTC. Encoded protein: CASSEARVGGYTF.

This clonotype was detected a few times. The chain employs TRBV5-6 and TRBJ2-7; D assignment may be TRBD1 or TRBD2 (5 bases each). CDR1 and CDR2 from the germline V gene are SGHDT and YYEEEE. V shed 4 bases and J shed 0 bases, with 17 bases lying between them. The CDR3 covers 16 residues. For the CDR3, the DNA is TGTGCCAGCAGCCCAGCGATAGGGACCAGCTCCTACGAGCAGTACTTC. This translates into CASSPAIGTSSYEQYF.